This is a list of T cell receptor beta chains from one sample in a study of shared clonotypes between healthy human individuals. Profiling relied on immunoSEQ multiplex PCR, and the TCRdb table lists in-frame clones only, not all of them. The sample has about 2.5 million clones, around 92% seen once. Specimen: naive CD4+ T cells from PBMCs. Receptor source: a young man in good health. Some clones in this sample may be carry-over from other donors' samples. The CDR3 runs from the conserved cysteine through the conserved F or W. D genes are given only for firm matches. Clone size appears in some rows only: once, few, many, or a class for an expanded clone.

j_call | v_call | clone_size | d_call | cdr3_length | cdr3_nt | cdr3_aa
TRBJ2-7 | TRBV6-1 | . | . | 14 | TGTGCCAGCAGGGAGGGGGGAAGCTCCTACGAGCAGTACTTC | CASREGGSSYEQYF
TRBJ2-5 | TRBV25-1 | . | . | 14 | TGTGCCAGCAGCGGTTACAGGGACCAAGAGACCCAGTACTTC | CASSGYRDQETQYF
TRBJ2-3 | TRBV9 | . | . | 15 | TGTGCCAGCAGCCTTGCGGGATACAACACAGATACGCAGTATTTT | CASSLAGYNTDTQYF
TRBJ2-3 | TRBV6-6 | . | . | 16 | TGTGCCAGCAGTTACGTGGCCCCCCGGTGGGGAGATACGCAGTATTTT | CASSYVAPRWGDTQYF
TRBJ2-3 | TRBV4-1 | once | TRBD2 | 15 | TGCGCCAGCAGCCAAGGACTAGCGGGGACAGATACGCAGTATTTT | CASSQGLAGTDTQYF
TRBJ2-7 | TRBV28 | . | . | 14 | TGTGCCAGCAGTTTTAGGGCCAAGGGATACGAGCAGTACTTC | CASSFRAKGYEQYF
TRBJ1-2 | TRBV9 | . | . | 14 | TGTGCCAGCAGCCCGGGGACTTCTAACTATGGCTACACCTTC | CASSPGTSNYGYTF
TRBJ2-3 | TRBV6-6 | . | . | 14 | TGTGCCAGCAGTTACCGGCTAGCCACAGATACGCAGTATTTT | CASSYRLATDTQYF
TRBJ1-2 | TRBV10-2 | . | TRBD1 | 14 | TGCGCCAGCATGGACAGGAGGTCTAACTATGGCTACACCTTC | CASMDRRSNYGYTF
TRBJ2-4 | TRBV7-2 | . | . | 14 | TGTGCCAGCAGCTTAACACAGGCAACGAACATTCAGTACTTC | CASSLTQATNIQYF
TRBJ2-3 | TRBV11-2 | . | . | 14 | TGTGCCAGCAGCCAGACCCTCGCCACAGATACGCAGTATTTT | CASSQTLATDTQYF
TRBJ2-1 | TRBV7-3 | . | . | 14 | TGTGCCAGCAGCTTAGGCCTAGCCTCTGGGGAGCAGTTCTTC | CASSLGLASGEQFF
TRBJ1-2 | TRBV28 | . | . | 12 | TGTGCCGCCCAGCAGGGGAACTCCGGCTACACCTTC | CAAQQGNSGYTF
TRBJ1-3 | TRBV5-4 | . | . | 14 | TGTGCCAGCAGCTCGGGGCTTTCTGGAAACACCATATATTTT | CASSSGLSGNTIYF
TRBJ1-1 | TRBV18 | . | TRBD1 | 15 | TGTGCCAGCTCACCATCTTTCGGACAGGGGACTGAAGCTTTCTTT | CASSPSFGQGTEAFF
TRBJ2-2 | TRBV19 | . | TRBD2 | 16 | TGTGCCAGTAGTATGCTAGCGGGAGCGAACACCGGGGAGCTGTTTTTT | CASSMLAGANTGELFF
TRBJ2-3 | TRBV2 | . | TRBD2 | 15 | TGTGCCAGCAGGGATCTAGCGGGAGTGGCCGATACGCAGTATTTT | CASRDLAGVADTQYF
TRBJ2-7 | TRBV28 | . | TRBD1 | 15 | TGTGCCAGCACTCAACCGGGACAGGGGGATTACGAGCAGTACTTC | CASTQPGQGDYEQYF
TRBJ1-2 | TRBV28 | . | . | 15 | TGTGCCAGCAGGCAAACAAGCCAAGCTAACTATGGCTACACCTTC | CASRQTSQANYGYTF
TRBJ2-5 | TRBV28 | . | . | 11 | TGTGCCAGCAGTTCGCCAGAGACCCAGTACTTC | CASSSPETQYF
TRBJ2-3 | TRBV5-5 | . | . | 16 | TGTGCCAGCAGCCTGTACCGAACCACCGCAGGAGATACGCAGTATTTT | CASSLYRTTAGDTQYF
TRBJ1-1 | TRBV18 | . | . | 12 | TGTGCCAGCTCACCTGGGCCAGGAGAAGCTTTCTTT | CASSPGPGEAFF
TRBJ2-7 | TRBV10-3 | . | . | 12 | TGTGCCATCAGTGAGTCGACGACCGAGCAGTACTTC | CAISESTTEQYF
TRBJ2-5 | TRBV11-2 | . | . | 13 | TGTGCCAGCAGCTTACGTGAAGGGGAGACCCAGTACTTC | CASSLREGETQYF
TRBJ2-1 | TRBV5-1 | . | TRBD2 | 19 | TGCGCCAGCAGTTATTTATATCGCCCGGGACTAGCGACCCGAAATGAGCAGTTCTTC | CASSYLYRPGLATRNEQFF
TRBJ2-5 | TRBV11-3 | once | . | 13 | TGTGCCAGCAGCTCTTCCCGCGGGGAGACCCAGTACTTC | CASSSSRGETQYF
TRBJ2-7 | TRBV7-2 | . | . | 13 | TGTGCCAGCAGCTTGGGGGGCAGGAACGAGCAGTACTTC | CASSLGGRNEQYF
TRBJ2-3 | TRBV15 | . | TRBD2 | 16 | TGTGCCACCAGCAGAGATCAGGGGACTAGTCGCGATACGCAGTATTTT | CATSRDQGTSRDTQYF
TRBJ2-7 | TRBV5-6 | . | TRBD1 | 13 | TGTGCCAGCAGCTTACGGGACAGCTACGAGCAGTACTTC | CASSLRDSYEQYF
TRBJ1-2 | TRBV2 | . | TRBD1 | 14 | TGTGCCAGCACCCCCGGCGAGGGGGCCAGTGGCTACACCTTC | CASTPGEGASGYTF
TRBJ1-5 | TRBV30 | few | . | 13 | TGTGCCTGGAGTCTCGGGGGTAGTCAGCCCCAGCATTTT | CAWSLGGSQPQHF
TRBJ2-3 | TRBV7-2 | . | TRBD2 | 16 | TGTGCCAGCAGCCCCGGGACTAGCGGGAACACAGATACGCAGTATTTT | CASSPGTSGNTDTQYF
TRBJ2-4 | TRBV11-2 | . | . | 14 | TGTGCCAGCAGCGTAGTCGGGGTACGGAACATTCAGTACTTC | CASSVVGVRNIQYF
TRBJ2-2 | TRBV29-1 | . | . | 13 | TGCAGCGTGGACTCCTTGAACACCGTGGAGCTGTTTTTT | CSVDSLNTVELFF
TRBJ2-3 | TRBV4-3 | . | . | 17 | TGCGCCAGCAGCCAAATGTACCGGGCCACTAGCACAGATACGCAGTATTTT | CASSQMYRATSTDTQYF
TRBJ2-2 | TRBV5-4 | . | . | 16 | TGTGCCAGCAGCCCGGACCCGACTACTAACACCGGGGAGCTGTTTTTT | CASSPDPTTNTGELFF
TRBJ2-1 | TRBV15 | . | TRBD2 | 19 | TGTGCCACCAGCCAGGGACTAGCGGACTTCGGAAGCTCCTACAATGAGCAGTTCTTC | CATSQGLADFGSSYNEQFF
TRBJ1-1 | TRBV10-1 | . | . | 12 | TGCGCCAGCAGTGACGGGCCCACTGAAGCTTTCTTT | CASSDGPTEAFF
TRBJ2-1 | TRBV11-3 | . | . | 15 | TGTGCCAGCAGCTTAGATCGGGGCCGGTACAATGAGCAGTTCTTC | CASSLDRGRYNEQFF
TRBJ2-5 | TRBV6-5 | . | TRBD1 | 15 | TGTGCCAGCAGGTTGAACAGGGGGCGCGTCAAGACCCAGTACTTC | CASRLNRGRVKTQYF
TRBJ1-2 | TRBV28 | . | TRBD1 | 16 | TGTGCCAGCAGTTTAGAGACAGGGACCGCTAACTATGGCTACACCTTC | CASSLETGTANYGYTF
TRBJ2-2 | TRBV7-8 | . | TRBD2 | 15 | TGTGCCAGTAAAAAACCCGGGGGGTTCGCCGGGGAGCTGTTTTTT | CASKKPGGFAGELFF
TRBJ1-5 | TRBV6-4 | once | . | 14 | TGTGCCACCCTACCTCGGGCAGGGCACCAGCCCCAGCATTTT | CATLPRAGHQPQHF
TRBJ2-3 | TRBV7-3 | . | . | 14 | TGTGCCAGCAGCTCCGACAGGTGGGGAGATACGCAGTATTTT | CASSSDRWGDTQYF
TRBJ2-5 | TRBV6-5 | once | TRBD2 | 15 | TGTGCCAGCAGTGGGACTAGCGGGACAGGAGAGACCCAGTACTTC | CASSGTSGTGETQYF
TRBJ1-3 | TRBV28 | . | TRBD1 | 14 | TGTGCCAGCAGACCCGGACAGGGAGTCTACACCATATATTTT | CASRPGQGVYTIYF
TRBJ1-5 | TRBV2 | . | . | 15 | TGTGCCAGCAGTGAAGCGCAGGGTCGTAATCAGCCCCAGCATTTT | CASSEAQGRNQPQHF
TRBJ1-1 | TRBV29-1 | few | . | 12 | TGCAGCGGACTCCCAGGGATGACTGAAGCTTTCTTT | CSGLPGMTEAFF
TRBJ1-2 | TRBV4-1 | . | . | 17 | TGCGCCAGCAGCCAAGAAGGTTCGGCAGCCGGCACCTATGGCTACACCTTC | CASSQEGSAAGTYGYTF
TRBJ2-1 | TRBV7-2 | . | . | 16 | TGTGCCAGCAGCTTAGGGTCTTGGGCGGGTCAACGAGAGCAGTTCTTC | CASSLGSWAGQREQFF
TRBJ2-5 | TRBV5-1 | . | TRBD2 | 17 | TGCGCCAGCAGCCTGCGTCCGGGCGGGACTACCGGGGAGACCCAGTACTTC | CASSLRPGGTTGETQYF
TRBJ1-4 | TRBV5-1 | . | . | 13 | TGCGCCAGCAGCCCACAGGGAGGGGAAAAACTGTTTTTT | CASSPQGGEKLFF